This T cell receptor beta chain was recovered during a study of response to subunit inactivated influenza vaccine. The CDR3 extends over 13 amino acids. Trimming stripped 3 bases from V and 8 bases from J, with 10 bases between. Germline V gene data show CDR1 as SGHDN and CDR2 as FVKESK. The table lists this clonotype with a few counts. Its antigen is not identified. TCRdb redid the calling of the RT-PCR reads with MiXCR, one entry per CDR3 protein. The sample consists of 200,000 to 300,000 distinct CDR3 sequences, 12% of them appearing once. Study-wide results and limits: The authors put forward the suggestion that each seasonal influenza vaccination may bring in only a limited number of new T cells.

Sequenced here: non-naive T cells sorted from PBMCs, sampled 14 days before vaccination. This chain uses TRBV14 with TRBJ1-4; a possible D gene is TRBD1 (6 bases). The TCR comes from a man in his fifties who received an inactivated influenza vaccine. The CDR3 DNA reads as TGTGCCAGCAGCCAGGGGGCAAGGGAAAAACTGTTTTTT. As protein: CASSQGAREKLFF.